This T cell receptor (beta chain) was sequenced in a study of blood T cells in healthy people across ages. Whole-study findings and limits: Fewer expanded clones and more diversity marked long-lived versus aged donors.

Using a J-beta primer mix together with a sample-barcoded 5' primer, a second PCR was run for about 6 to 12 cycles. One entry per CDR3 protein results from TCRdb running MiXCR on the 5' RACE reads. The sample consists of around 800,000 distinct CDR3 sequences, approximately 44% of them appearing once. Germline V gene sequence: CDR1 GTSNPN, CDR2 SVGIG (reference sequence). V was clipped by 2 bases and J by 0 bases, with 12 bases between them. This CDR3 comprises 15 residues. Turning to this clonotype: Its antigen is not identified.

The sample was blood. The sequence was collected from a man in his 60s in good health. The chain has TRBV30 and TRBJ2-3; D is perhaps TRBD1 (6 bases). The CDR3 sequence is CAWSTTGHSTDTQYF. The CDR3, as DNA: TGTGCCTGGAGTACCACAGGGCATAGCACAGATACGCAGTATTTT.